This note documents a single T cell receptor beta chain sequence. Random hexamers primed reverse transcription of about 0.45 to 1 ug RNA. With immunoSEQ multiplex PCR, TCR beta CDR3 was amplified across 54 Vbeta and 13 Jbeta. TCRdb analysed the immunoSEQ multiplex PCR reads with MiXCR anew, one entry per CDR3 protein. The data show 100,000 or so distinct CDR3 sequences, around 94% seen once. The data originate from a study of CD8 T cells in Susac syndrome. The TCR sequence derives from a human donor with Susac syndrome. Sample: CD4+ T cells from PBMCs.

CDR3 loop: CAWSDETWGGYTF. In DNA form, the CDR3 reads TGTGCCTGGAGTGATGAGACCTGGGGTGGCTACACCTTC. The chain is built from TRBV30 and TRBJ1-2; D not resolved. Germline CDR1 and CDR2: GTSNPN and SVGIG (reference sequence). This CDR3 has 13 residues. With 1 base removed from V and 7 bases from J, the gap between germline ends came to 13 bases.